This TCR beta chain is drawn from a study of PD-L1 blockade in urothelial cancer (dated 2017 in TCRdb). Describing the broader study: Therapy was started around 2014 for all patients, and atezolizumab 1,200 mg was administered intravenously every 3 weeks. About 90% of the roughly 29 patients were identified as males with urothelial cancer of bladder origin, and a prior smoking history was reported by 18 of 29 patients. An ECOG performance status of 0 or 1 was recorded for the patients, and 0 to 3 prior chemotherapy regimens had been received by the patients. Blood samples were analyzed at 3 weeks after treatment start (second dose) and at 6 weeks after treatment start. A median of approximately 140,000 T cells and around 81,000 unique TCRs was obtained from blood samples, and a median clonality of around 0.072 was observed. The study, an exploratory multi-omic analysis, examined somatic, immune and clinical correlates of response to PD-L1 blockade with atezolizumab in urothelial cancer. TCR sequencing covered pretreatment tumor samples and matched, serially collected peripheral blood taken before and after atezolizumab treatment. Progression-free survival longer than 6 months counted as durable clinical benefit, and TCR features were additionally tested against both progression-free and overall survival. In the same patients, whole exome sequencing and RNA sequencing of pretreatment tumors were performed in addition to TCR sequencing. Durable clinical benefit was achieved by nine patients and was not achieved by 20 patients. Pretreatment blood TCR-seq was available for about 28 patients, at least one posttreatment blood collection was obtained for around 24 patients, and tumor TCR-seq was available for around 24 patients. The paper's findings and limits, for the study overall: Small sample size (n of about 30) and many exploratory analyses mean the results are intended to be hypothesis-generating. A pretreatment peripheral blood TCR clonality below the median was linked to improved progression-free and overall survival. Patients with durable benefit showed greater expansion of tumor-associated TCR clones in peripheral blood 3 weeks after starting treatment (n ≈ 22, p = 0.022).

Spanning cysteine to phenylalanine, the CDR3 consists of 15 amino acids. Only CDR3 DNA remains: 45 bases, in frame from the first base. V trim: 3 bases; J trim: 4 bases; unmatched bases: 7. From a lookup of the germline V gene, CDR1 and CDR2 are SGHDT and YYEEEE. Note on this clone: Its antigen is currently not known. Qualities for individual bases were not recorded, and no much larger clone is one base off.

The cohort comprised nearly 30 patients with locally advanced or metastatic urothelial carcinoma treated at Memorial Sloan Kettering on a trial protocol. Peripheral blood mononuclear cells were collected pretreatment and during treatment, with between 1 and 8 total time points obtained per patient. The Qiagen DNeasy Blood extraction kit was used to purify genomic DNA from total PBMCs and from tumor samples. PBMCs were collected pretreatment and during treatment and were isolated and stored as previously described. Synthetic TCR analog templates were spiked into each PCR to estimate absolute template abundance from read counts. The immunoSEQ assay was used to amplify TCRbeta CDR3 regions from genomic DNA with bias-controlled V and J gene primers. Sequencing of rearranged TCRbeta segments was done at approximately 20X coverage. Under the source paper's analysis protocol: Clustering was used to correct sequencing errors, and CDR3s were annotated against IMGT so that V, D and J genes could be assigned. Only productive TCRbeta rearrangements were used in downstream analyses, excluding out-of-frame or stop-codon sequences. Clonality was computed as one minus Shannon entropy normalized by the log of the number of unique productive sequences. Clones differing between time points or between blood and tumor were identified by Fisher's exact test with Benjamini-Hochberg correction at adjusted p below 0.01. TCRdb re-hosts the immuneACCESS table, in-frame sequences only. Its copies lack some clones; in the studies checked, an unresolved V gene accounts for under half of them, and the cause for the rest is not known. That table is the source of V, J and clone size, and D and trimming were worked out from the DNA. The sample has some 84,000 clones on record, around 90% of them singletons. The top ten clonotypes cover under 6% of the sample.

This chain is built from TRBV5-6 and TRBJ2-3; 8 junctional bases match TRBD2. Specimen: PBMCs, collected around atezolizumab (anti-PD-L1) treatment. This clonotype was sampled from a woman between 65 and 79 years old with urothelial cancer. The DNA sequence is TGTGCCAGCAGCTACGGGGGACTAGTCTCAGATACGCAGTATTTT. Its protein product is CASSYGGLVSDTQYF.